This T cell receptor beta chain was recovered during a study of cytomegalovirus exposure and HLA in healthy donors. In the study overall: Approximately 85 million unique TCRs from HLA-typed donors made up an early data release.

It was with 60 Vbeta and 13 Jbeta primers that the PCR ran. TCRdb's copy holds only in-frame clones and misses some; the assay was immunoSEQ multiplex PCR. The table lists some 150,000 clones. The sequence was collected from a woman aged 18-29 years in good health and CMV-seronegative. Material: PBMCs.

The CDR3 sequence is CASSEGLAETSTDTQYF. For the CDR3, the DNA is TGTGCCAGCAGTGAAGGACTAGCGGAGACTAGCACAGATACGCAGTATTTT. The chain carries TRBV6-1 and TRBJ2-3; 9 nucleotides line up with TRBD2. Germline assignment: CDR1 MNHNS and CDR2 SASEGT. The CDR3 length is 17 residues. After removal of 1 base from V and 0 bases from J, the junction contained 5 bases not matched to a gene.